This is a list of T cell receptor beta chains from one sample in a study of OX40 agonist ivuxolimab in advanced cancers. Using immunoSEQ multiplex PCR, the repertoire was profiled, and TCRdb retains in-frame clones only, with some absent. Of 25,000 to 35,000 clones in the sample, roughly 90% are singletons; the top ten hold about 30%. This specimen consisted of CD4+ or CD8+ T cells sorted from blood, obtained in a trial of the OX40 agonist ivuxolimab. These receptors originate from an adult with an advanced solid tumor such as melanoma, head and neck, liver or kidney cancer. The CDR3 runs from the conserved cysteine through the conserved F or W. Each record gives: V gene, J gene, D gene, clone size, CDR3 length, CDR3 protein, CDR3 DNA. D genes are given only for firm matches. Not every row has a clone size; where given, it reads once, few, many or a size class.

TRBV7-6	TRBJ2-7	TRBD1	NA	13	CASSLTGIGEQYF	TGTGCCAGCAGCTTGACAGGGATTGGGGAGCAGTACTTC
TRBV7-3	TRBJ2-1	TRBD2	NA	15	CASSLLAGATNEQFF	TGTGCCAGCAGCTTACTAGCGGGAGCTACGAATGAGCAGTTCTTC
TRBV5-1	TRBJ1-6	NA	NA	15	CASSFGGQMGSPLHF	TGCGCCAGCAGCTTTGGGGGGCAGATGGGTTCACCCCTCCACTTT
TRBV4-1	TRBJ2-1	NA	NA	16	CASSQEGQLYYNEQFF	TGCGCCAGCAGCCAAGAAGGACAGTTATATTACAATGAGCAGTTCTTC
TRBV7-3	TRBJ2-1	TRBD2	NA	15	CASSSGVAGDNEQFF	TGTGCCAGCAGCTCCGGGGTAGCGGGGGACAATGAGCAGTTCTTC
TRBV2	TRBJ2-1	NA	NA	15	CASSDAGSSYNEQFF	TGTGCCAGCAGTGACGCGGGGAGCTCCTACAATGAGCAGTTCTTC
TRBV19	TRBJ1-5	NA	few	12	CASRIGNQPQHF	TGTGCCAGTAGAATCGGGAATCAGCCCCAGCATTTT
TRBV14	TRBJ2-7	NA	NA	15	CASSQDTGMSYEQYF	TGTGCCAGCAGCCAAGATACAGGGATGTCCTACGAGCAGTACTTC
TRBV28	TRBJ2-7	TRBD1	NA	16	CASTIPLGQGFREQYF	TGTGCCAGCACCATCCCCCTGGGACAGGGGTTCCGCGAGCAGTACTTC
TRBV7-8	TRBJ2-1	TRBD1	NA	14	CASSTRQGATEQFF	TGTGCCAGCAGCACCCGACAGGGGGCAACGGAGCAGTTCTTC
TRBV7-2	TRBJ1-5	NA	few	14	CASSLEGDNQPQHF	TGTGCCAGCAGCTTAGAAGGAGACAATCAGCCCCAGCATTTT
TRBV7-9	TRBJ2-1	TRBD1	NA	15	CASSYGQGRLDEQFF	TGTGCCAGCAGCTACGGACAGGGGCGCCTCGATGAGCAGTTCTTC
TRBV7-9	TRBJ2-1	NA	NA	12	CASSRNDNEQFF	TGTGCCAGCAGCAGAAACGACAATGAGCAGTTCTTC
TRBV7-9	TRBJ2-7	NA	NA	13	CASSAGLDYEQYF	TGTGCCAGCAGCGCCGGCCTGGACTACGAGCAGTACTTC
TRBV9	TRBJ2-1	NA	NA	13	CASSPRDWREQFF	TGTGCCAGCAGCCCCAGAGATTGGCGGGAGCAGTTCTTC
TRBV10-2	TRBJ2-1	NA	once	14	CASSALSSYNEQFF	TGCGCCAGCAGTGCACTGAGCTCCTACAATGAGCAGTTCTTC
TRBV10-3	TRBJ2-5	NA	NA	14	CAISDGQSQETQYF	TGTGCCATCAGTGACGGACAGAGTCAAGAGACCCAGTACTTC
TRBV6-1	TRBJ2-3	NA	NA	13	CASSATAADTQYF	TGTGCCAGCAGTGCGACAGCGGCAGATACGCAGTATTTT
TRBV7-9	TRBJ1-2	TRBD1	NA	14	CASSPGGRGLGYTF	TGTGCCAGCAGCCCCGGGGGCAGGGGGCTAGGCTACACCTTC
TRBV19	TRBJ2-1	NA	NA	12	CASASGLNEQFF	TGTGCCAGTGCATCGGGACTTAATGAGCAGTTCTTC
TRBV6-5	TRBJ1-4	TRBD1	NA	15	CASSYGGQGREKLFF	TGTGCCAGCAGTTATGGAGGACAGGGTCGGGAAAAACTGTTTTTT
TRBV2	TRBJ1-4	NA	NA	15	CAAQKVPVANEKLFF	TGTGCCGCCCAGAAGGTCCCCGTGGCTAATGAAAAACTGTTTTTT
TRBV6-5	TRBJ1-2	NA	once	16	CASSYDFQAPNHGYTF	TGTGCCAGCAGTTACGATTTCCAGGCTCCCAACCATGGCTACACCTTC
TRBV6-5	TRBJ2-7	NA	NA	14	CASSLLGANYEQYF	TGTGCCAGCTCCCTCCTTGGGGCGAACTACGAGCAGTACTTC
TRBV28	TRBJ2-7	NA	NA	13	CASSPPASYEQYF	TGTGCCAGCAGTCCCCCCGCGAGCTACGAGCAGTACTTC
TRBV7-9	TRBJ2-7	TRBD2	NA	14	CASSSSGRGNEQYF	TGTGCCAGCAGCTCTTCCGGGAGGGGCAACGAGCAGTACTTC
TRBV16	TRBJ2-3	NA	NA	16	CASSRRGPGSTDTQYF	TGTGCCAGCAGCCGACGAGGTCCGGGTAGCACAGATACGCAGTATTTT
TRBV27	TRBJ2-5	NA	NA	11	CASSYPEAQYF	TGTGCCAGCAGCTATCCGGAGGCCCAGTACTTC
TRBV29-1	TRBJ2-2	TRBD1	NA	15	CSVGNRGGYTGELFF	TGCAGCGTTGGGAACAGGGGTGGGTACACCGGGGAGCTGTTTTTT
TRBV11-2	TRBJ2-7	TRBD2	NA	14	CASSAGTSGYEQYF	TGTGCCAGCAGCGCCGGGACTAGCGGCTACGAGCAGTACTTC
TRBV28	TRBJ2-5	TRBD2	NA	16	CASSVTSGGVGETQYF	TGTGCCAGCAGTGTTACTAGCGGGGGAGTCGGAGAGACCCAGTACTTC
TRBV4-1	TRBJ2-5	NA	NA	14	CASSHERAQETQYF	TGCGCCAGCAGCCACGAGAGGGCACAAGAGACCCAGTACTTC
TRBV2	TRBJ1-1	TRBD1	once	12	CASREQTGEAFF	TGTGCCAGCAGGGAACAGACAGGGGAAGCTTTCTTT
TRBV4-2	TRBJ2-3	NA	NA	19	CASSQDDTLLGGVTDTQYF	TGTGCCAGCAGCCAAGACGACACCCTTCTCGGGGGAGTCACAGATACGCAGTATTTT
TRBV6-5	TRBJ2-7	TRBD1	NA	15	CASSSLGTETLEQYF	TGTGCCAGCAGTTCCCTGGGGACAGAAACCCTCGAGCAGTACTTC
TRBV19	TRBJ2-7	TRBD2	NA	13	CASSGSGRDEQYF	TGTGCCAGTAGTGGGAGCGGGAGAGACGAGCAGTACTTC
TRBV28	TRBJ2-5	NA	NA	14	CASSLKGYQETQYF	TGTGCCAGCAGTTTAAAGGGGTATCAAGAGACCCAGTACTTC
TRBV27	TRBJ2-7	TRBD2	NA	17	CASKKIGTSGTTYEQYF	TGTGCCAGCAAAAAAATAGGGACTAGCGGGACAACCTACGAGCAGTACTTC
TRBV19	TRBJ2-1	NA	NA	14	CASTLGGPYNEQFF	TGTGCCAGTACCTTGGGGGGGCCGTACAATGAGCAGTTCTTC
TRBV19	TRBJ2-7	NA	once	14	CASSLRDYALEQYF	TGTGCCAGTAGTCTCCGAGACTACGCTCTCGAGCAGTACTTC
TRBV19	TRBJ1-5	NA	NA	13	CASRDGINQPQHF	TGTGCCAGTCGAGACGGTATCAATCAGCCCCAGCATTTT
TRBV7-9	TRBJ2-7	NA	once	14	CASSPGTVSYEQYF	TGTGCCAGCAGCCCCGGGACGGTTTCCTACGAGCAGTACTTC
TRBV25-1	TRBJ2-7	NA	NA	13	CASIRRGSYEQYF	TGTGCCAGCATTCGGAGAGGGTCCTACGAGCAGTACTTC
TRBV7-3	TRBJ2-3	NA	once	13	CASSLSSTDTQYF	TGTGCCAGCAGCTTATCTAGCACAGATACGCAGTATTTT
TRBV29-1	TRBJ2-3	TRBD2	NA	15	CSVGGGFGYTDTQYF	TGCAGCGTTGGGGGGGGGTTTGGCTACACAGATACGCAGTATTTT
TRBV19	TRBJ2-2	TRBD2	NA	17	CASSYLRASGISGELFF	TGTGCCAGTAGTTATTTAAGAGCTAGCGGGATCTCCGGGGAGCTGTTTTTT
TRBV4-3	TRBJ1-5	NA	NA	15	CASSRSGTADQPQHF	TGCGCCAGCAGCCGATCCGGGACGGCTGATCAGCCCCAGCATTTT
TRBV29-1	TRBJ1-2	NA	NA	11	CSVVGYLGYTF	TGCAGCGTTGTAGGTTACCTTGGCTACACCTTC
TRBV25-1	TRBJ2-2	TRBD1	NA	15	CASRGDRDSTGELFF	TGTGCCAGCAGGGGGGACAGGGATTCCACCGGGGAGCTGTTTTTT